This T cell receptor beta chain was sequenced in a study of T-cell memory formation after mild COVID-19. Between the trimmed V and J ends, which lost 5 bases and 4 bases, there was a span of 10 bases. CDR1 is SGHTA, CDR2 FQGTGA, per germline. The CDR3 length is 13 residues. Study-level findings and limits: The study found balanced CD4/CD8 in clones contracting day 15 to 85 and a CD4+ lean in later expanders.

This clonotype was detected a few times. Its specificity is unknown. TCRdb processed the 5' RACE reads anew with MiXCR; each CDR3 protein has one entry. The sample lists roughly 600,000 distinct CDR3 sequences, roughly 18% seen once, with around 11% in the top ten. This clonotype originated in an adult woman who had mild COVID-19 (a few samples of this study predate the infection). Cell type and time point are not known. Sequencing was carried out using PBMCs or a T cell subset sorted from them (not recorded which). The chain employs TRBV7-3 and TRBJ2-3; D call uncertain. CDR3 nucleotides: TGTGCCAGCAGCATGCGGAACCCAGATACGCAGTATTTT. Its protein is CASSMRNPDTQYF.